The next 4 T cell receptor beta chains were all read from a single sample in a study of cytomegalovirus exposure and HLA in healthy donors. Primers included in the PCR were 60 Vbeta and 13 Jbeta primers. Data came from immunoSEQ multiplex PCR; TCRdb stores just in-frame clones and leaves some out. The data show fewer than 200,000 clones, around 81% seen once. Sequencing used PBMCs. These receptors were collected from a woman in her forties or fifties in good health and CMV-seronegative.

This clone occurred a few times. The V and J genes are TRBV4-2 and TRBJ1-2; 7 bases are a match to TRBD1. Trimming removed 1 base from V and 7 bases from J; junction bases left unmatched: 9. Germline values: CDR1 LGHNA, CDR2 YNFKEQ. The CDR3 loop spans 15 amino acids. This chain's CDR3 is CASSQVPGGSTGYTF. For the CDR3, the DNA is TGTGCCAGCAGCCAAGTGCCAGGGGGTTCCACTGGCTACACCTTC.

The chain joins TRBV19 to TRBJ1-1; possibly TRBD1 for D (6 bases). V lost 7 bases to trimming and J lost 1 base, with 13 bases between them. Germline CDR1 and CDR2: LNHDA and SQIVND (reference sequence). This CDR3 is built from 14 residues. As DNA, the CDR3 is TGTGCCAGTAAAATTGGGACACCGAACACTGAAGCTTTCTTT. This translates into CASKIGTPNTEAFF.

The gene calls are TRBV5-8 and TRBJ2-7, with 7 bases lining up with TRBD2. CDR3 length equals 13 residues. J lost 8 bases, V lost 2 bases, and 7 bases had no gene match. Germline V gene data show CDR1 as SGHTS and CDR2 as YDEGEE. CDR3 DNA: TGTGCCAGCAGCTTAAGCGGGACCTCCCAGCAGTACTTC. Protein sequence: CASSLSGTSQQYF.

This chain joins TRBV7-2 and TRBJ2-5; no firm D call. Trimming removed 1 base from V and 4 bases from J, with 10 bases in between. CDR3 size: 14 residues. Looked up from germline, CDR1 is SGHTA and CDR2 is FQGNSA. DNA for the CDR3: TGTGCCAGCAGCTTAGAGAGGTTGGGAGAGACCCAGTACTTC. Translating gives CASSLERLGETQYF.